This TCR beta chain was sequenced during a study of blood T cell repertoires in COVID-19. This CDR3 has 16 amino acids. Looked up from germline, CDR1 is SGHTS and CDR2 is YDEGEE. V lost 4 bases and J lost 2; bases outside the gene matches: 8. In the original analysis: Amplified reference gene primers provided the basis for estimating nucleated cell counts. Only in-frame clones appear in the TCRdb table, and some are missing; sequencing was by immunoSEQ multiplex PCR. V, J and clone size derive from that table, while D and trimming were established from the DNA sequence. Here the sample spans about 130,000 clones, about 86% being singletons.

The source material was PBMCs or T cells enriched from blood (not recorded which). This TCR was recovered from a woman between 50 and 59 years old who had recovered from COVID-19. The rearrangement links TRBV5-8 to TRBJ2-3, with 9 positions matching TRBD2. The CDR3 here is CASSPFSGGPTDTQYF. The CDR3 bases are TGTGCCAGCAGCCCCTTTAGCGGGGGCCCCACAGATACGCAGTATTTT.